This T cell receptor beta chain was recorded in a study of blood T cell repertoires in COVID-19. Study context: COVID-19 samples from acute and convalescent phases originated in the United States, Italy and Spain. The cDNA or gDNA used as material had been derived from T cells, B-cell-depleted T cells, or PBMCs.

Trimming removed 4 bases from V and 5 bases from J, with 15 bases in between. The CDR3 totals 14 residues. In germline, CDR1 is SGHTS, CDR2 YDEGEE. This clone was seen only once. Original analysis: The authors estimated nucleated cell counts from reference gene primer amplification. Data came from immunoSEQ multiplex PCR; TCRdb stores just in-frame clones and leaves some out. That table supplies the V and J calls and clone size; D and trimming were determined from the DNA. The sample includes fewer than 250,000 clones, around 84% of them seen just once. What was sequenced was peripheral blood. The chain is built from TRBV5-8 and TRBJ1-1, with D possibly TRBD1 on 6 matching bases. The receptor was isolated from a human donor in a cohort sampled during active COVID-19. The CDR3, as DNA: TGTGCCAGCAGCCATCTCCTAAGGGGGACTGAAGCTTTCTTT. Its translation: CASSHLLRGTEAFF. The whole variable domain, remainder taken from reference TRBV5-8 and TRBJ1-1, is EAGVTQSPTHLIKTRGQQATLRCSPISGHTSVYWYQQALGLGLQFLLWYDEGEERNRGNFPPRFSGRQFPNYSSELNVNALELEDSALYLCASSHLLRGTEAFFGQGTRLTVV.